The 6 T cell receptor beta chains below come from one sample, sequenced in a study of metastatic and nonmetastatic thyroid tumors. Using MiXCR, TCRdb reanalyzed the PCR reads. In the table there are approximately 29,000 clones, around 16% of which are singletons. No treatment had been given to any patient before thyroid surgery. The sequencing input was blood. Every receptor here comes from a female donor with papillary thyroid cancer or a benign thyroid nodule (not recorded which). Some clones in this sample may be carry-over from other donors' samples.

This clone was found many times. The chain recombines TRBV7-6 with TRBJ2-3, with no clear D. Per the germline V gene, CDR1 is SGHVS and CDR2 is FNYEAQ. This CDR3 has 14 amino acids. The V gene lost 0 bases and the J gene lost 7 bases, with 11 bases spanning the gap. CDR3 protein: CASSLAGARNTQYF. The CDR3 bases are TGTGCCAGCAGCTTAGCCGGAGCTAGGAATACGCAGTATTTT.

At least ten counts were recorded for this clone. The V call is TRBV5-4, the J call TRBJ1-2; the D is unclear. Trimming left V 5 bases short and J 8 bases short, with 19 bases between. The CDR3 totals 14 residues. Germline V gene data show CDR1 as SGHNT and CDR2 as YYREEE (reference sequence). CDR3 bases: TGTGCCAGCAGAATCTCATCGGGGTTAGGAGGCTACACCTTC. It specifies CASRISSGLGGYTF. Supplemented by reference TRBV5-4 and TRBJ1-2, the full variable domain reads ETGVTQSPTHLIKTRGQQVTLRCSSQSGHNTVSWYQQALGQGPQFIFQYYREEENGRGNFPPRFSGLQFPNYSSELNVNALELDDSALYLCASRISSGLGGYTFGSGTRLTVV.

This clone showed up just once. The chain links TRBV20-1 to TRBJ2-7, with 7 bases that match TRBD1. The CDR3 is 14 residues long. V shed 0 bases and J 4 bases; nucleotides not matched to a gene: 6. Germline CDR1 is DFQATT and CDR2 is SNEGSKA (reference sequence). CDR3 nucleotide sequence: TGCAGTGCTAGAGATCGACAGGGCTTGTACGAGCAGTACTTC. Amino acids: CSARDRQGLYEQYF.

This clone appeared many times. The rearrangement uses TRBV7-6 and TRBJ2-3; 8 bases match TRBD2. Trimming took 5 bases from V and 5 from J; bases not matched to a gene: 12. Looked up from germline, CDR1 is SGHVS and CDR2 is FNYEAQ. The CDR3 covers 16 residues. In DNA, the CDR3 is TGTGCCAGCAGCGTTAGGTCCGGGAGGGCCGAAGATACGCAGTATTTT. This encodes CASSVRSGRAEDTQYF.

This clone was counted ten times or more. The chain combines TRBV10-1 with TRBJ2-1; D may be TRBD2 (5 bases). Germline values: CDR1 WNHNN, CDR2 SYGVQD (reference sequence). CDR3 length: 16 residues. Trimming cost V 6 bases and J 1 base, with 16 bases left between them. The CDR3 DNA is TGCGCCAGCAGCGGGAAGGAGGCCGCATCCTACAATGAGCAGTTCTTC. Its translation is CASSGKEAASYNEQFF.

A few counts support this clone. CDR3 bases: TGTGCCAGCATCCCCCCCCGGACAGGGGGCGCGGACTATGGCTACACCTTC. This sequence encodes CASIPPRTGGADYGYTF. The chain uses TRBV27 and TRBJ1-2; 11 bases align to TRBD1. Looked up from germline, CDR1 is MNHEY and CDR2 is SMNVEV (reference sequence). The length of the CDR3 is 17 residues. V gave up 7 bases and J gave up 3 bases; unmatched junction bases: 13.